The 13 T cell receptor beta chains below were found in one sample sequenced in a study of human T cells and chemical hapten exposure. MiXCR, run by TCRdb on the RACE reads, gives a single entry per CDR3 protein. The sample lists roughly 89,000 distinct CDR3 sequences, around 9.9% occurring once. Time point reported: patch test 3, about 24 weeks after DPC sensitization. Described treatment: therapeutic diphenylcyclopropenone sensitization with weekly scalp DPC. The sequencing here drew on whole blood, taken in connection with sensitization to the hapten diphenylcyclopropenone (DPC). The source is a woman in her thirties with alopecia areata. Some clones in this sample may be carry-over from other donors' samples.

This clonotype appeared a few times. This chain connects TRBV10-3 to TRBJ2-1, with TRBD2 matching over 9 bases. Trimming at V came to 4 bases and at J to 4 bases, leaving 5 bases not matched to a gene. The CDR3 has 15 amino acids. Per the germline V gene, CDR1 is ENHRY and CDR2 is SYGVKD. CDR3 loop: CAISGPSGDYNEQFF. The DNA for the CDR3 is TGTGCCATCAGTGGCCCTAGCGGGGATTACAATGAGCAGTTCTTC.

This clonotype has a handful of counts. The V and J genes are TRBV7-2 and TRBJ1-6, with TRBD1 matching 7 bases. CDR3 size: 14 residues. V lost 4 bases and J lost 6; bases outside the gene matches: 3. CDR1 SGHTA and CDR2 FQGNSA come from the germline V gene. This CDR3 is CASSSGTVNSPLHF. The CDR3 nucleotides read TGTGCCAGCAGCTCCGGGACAGTTAATTCACCCCTCCACTTT. Complete variable domain (other parts from reference TRBV7-2 and TRBJ1-6): GAGVSQSPSNKVTEKGKDVELRCDPISGHTALYWYRQSLGQGLEFLIYFQGNSAPDKSGLPSDRFSAERTGGSVSTLTIQRTQQEDSAVYLCASSSGTVNSPLHFGNGTRLTVT.

This clonotype was seen at least ten times. The CDR3 DNA reads TGTGCCAGCAGTGGGGACAGGTACGAGCAGTACGTC. Residues: CASSGDRYEQYV. V gene TRBV6-1 combines with J gene TRBJ2-7; 8 bases fit TRBD1. CDR1 and CDR2 (germline): MNHNS, SASEGT. V dropped 4 bases and J dropped 4; count of bases not matched to a gene: 0. This CDR3 has 12 residues.

For the CDR3, the DNA is TGCAGCGTTCAATTGCTCCTTGTGGGGGAATATGGCTACACCTTC. Its protein is CSVQLLLVGEYGYTF. This chain connects TRBV29-1 to TRBJ1-2; the D gene is possibly TRBD1 (5 bases). CDR1 and CDR2 from the germline V gene are SQVTM and ANQGSEA. V shed 5 bases and J shed 5 bases, with 21 bases lying between them. The CDR3 is 15 amino acids. The full variable domain, in which reference TRBV29-1 and TRBJ1-2 provide the parts outside the CDR3, is SAVISQKPSRDICQRGTSLTIQCQVDSQVTMMFWYRQQPGQSLTLIATANQGSEATYESGFVIDKFPISRPNLTFSTLTVSNMSPEDSSIYLCSVQLLLVGEYGYTFGSGTRLTVV.

This clonotype was observed many times. The genes are TRBV6-6 and TRBJ1-4; maybe TRBD1 (5 bases). With 1 base removed from V and 5 bases from J, the gap between germline ends came to 8 bases. Germline V CDR1 and CDR2: MNHNY, SVGAGI (reference sequence). This CDR3 is 14 amino acids long. For the CDR3, the DNA is TGTGCCAGCAGTTACTTGGGGGGGAATGAAAAACTGTTTTTT. This encodes CASSYLGGNEKLFF.

This clonotype was recorded many times. This rearrangement joins TRBV12-3 or TRBV12-4 to TRBJ2-7, with D maybe TRBD1 (5 bases). This CDR3 region has 11 residues. The CDR3 protein is CASSSGYGQYV. The CDR3 DNA reads as TGTGCCAGCAGTTCAGGGTACGGGCAGTACGTC.

This clonotype was seen a few times. CDR3 bases: TGTGCCAGCAGTTTAGGGCATAATCAGCCCCAGCATTTT. This sequence encodes CASSLGHNQPQHF. V is TRBV27 and J is TRBJ1-5; no clear D. CDR1 and CDR2 from the germline V gene are MNHEY and SMNVEV (reference sequence). The CDR3 runs 13 residues. V lost 2 bases and J 4 bases, leaving 6 bases between the germline ends.

In this sample, this clonotype turned up a few times. The V gene is TRBV27, the J gene TRBJ2-7, with 10 bases that match TRBD2. The V gene end was trimmed by 6 bases and the J gene end by 3 bases; junction bases not matched to a gene: 5. Germline V gene data show CDR1 as MNHEY and CDR2 as SMNVEV (reference sequence). This CDR3 has 14 amino acids. The CDR3 reads CASSTSGTLYEQYF. The CDR3 DNA follows: TGTGCCAGCAGCACTAGCGGGACCCTCTACGAGCAGTACTTC.

In its sample, this clonotype was seen many times. The chain has TRBV27 and TRBJ2-3, with a tentative D call TRBD1 (6 bases). V lost 4 bases and J 6 bases, leaving 11 bases between the germline ends. The CDR3 consists of 13 residues. The V gene's germline CDR1 is MNHEY and CDR2 SMNVEV (reference sequence). This CDR3 reads CASSSRGGDTQYF. The CDR3 DNA follows: TGTGCCAGCAGTTCCAGGGGCGGGGATACGCAGTATTTT.

This clonotype was found many times. The genes are TRBV28 and TRBJ2-7, with D hard to call. The germline V gene has CDR1 MDHEN and CDR2 SYDVKM. The CDR3 runs to 11 residues. The V and J ends lost 4 bases and 5 bases respectively, with 6 bases between them. CDR3 in amino acids: CASSSIDEQYV. The CDR3 nucleotides read TGTGCCAGCAGTTCTATTGACGAGCAGTACGTC.

This clonotype was seen repeatedly, ten times or more. The rearrangement uses TRBV7-9 and TRBJ1-1, with D hard to call. Trimming pared 5 bases from V and 4 bases from J, leaving 11 bases between. This CDR3 comprises 13 residues. CDR1 is SEHNR and CDR2 is FQNEAQ in the germline V gene (reference sequence). The DNA of the CDR3 is TGTGCCAGCAGCCTGGGGTCCGGCACTGAAGCTTTCTTT. It translates to CASSLGSGTEAFF.

This chain connects TRBV30 to TRBJ2-7, with D hard to call. This CDR3 has 13 amino acids. From germline, CDR1 is GTSNPN and CDR2 SVGIG (reference sequence). V lost 1 base and J lost 6, with 13 bases in between. CDR3 in DNA: TGTGCCTGGAGTGGTGTCAGGCTCAGCGAGCAGTACTTC. It is translated as CAWSGVRLSEQYF.

The chain couples TRBV10-3 to TRBJ1-5, with D unclear. The CDR3 has 13 amino acids. V was shortened by 6 bases and J by 5 bases, with 11 bases between the two germline ends. Germline values: CDR1 ENHRY, CDR2 SYGVKD. This CDR3 is CAISEQKDQPQHF. For the CDR3, the DNA is TGTGCCATCAGCGAACAGAAGGATCAGCCCCAGCATTTT.